Shown below are 20 T cell receptor beta chains from a single sample sequenced in a study of preoperative IRX-2 immunotherapy in early breast cancer. Stated treatment: preoperative locoregional IRX-2 cytokine immunotherapy. Data came from immunoSEQ multiplex PCR; TCRdb stores just in-frame clones and leaves some out. The data hold around 25,000 clones, with about four fifths observed a single time. The sample consisted of lymph node tissue, taken before IRX-2 immunotherapy. The receptors here all came from a human donor with breast cancer.

This clone was counted a single time. The rearrangement uses TRBV11-3 and TRBJ1-5; D may be TRBD1 (5 bases). The V gene's germline CDR1 is SGHNT and CDR2 YENEEA. V lost 6 bases and J lost 0, with 15 bases in between. The CDR3 extends over 16 amino acids. DNA for the CDR3: TGTGCCAGCAGTGCGAAGTGGGGGGATAGCAATCAGCCCCAGCATTTT. Protein product: CASSAKWGDSNQPQHF.

Only one count was recorded for this clone. The chain employs TRBV7-6 and TRBJ2-7, with 14 bases lining up with TRBD2. Unmatched junction bases numbered 5, after V lost 4 bases and J lost 0 bases. The CDR3 runs to 17 residues. The germline gives CDR1 SGHVS, CDR2 FNYEAQ. The CDR3 nucleotides read TGTGCCAGCAGCTCCGGACTAGCGGGGGGTTACTCCTACGAGCAGTACTTC. Translation: CASSSGLAGGYSYEQYF.

CDR3 protein: CASSSSSPGLGASTDTQYF. As DNA, the CDR3 is TGTGCCAGCAGCTCATCATCTCCGGGTTTGGGGGCCAGCACAGATACGCAGTATTTT. This sequence joins TRBV7-7 and TRBJ2-3; tentatively, D is TRBD1 (6 bases). Germline V gene data show CDR1 as SSHAT and CDR2 as FNYEAQ (reference sequence). The length of the CDR3 is 19 residues. V was cut by 4 bases and J by 0 bases, with 23 bases left in between.

In nucleotides, the CDR3 is TGCGCCAGCAGGGAGGAGCGCTTTCGGGGGAACACTGAAGCTTTCTTT. Protein sequence: CASREERFRGNTEAFF. The rearrangement uses TRBV5-1 and TRBJ1-1; unclear D gene. This CDR3 is 16 amino acids long. CDR1 SGHRS and CDR2 YFSETQ come from the germline V gene. The V and J ends lost 5 bases and 1 base respectively, with 18 bases between them.

This chain joins TRBV6-8 and TRBJ1-4; D perhaps matches TRBD1 (5 bases). Germline V lookup: CDR1 MNHGY, CDR2 SAAAGT. Trimming took off 4 bases at V and 0 bases at J, with 9 bases between the two ends. CDR3 size: 15 residues. The CDR3 bases are TGTGCCAGCAGTTCGGACACTACAACTAATGAAAAACTGTTTTTT. This translates into CASSSDTTTNEKLFF.

This chain joins TRBV11-3 and TRBJ2-7, with 8 bases identical to TRBD1. The ends lost 3 bases at V and 2 bases at J; junction bases unmatched: 3. CDR3 size: 14 residues. From germline, CDR1 is SGHNT and CDR2 YENEEA. As DNA, the CDR3 is TGTGCCAGCAGCTTGAACAGGGGGGCCTACGAGCAGTACTTC. Its protein product is CASSLNRGAYEQYF.

V gene TRBV11-3 combines with J gene TRBJ1-6; D is unclear. Germline V gives CDR1 SGHNT, CDR2 YENEEA. This CDR3 contains 15 residues. With 1 base removed from V and 9 bases from J, the gap between germline ends came to 13 bases. CDR3 region: CASSLVAGSGSPLHF. The CDR3 DNA reads TGTGCCAGCAGCTTAGTTGCGGGGTCAGGTTCACCCCTCCACTTT.

The CDR3 reads CASSLLTSGGGEQFF. As DNA, the CDR3 is TGCGCCAGCAGCTTGCTGACTAGCGGGGGTGGGGAGCAGTTCTTC. V gene TRBV5-1 combines with J gene TRBJ2-1, with 12 bases lining up with TRBD2. Per the germline V gene, CDR1 is SGHRS and CDR2 is YFSETQ. The CDR3 is made up of 15 amino acids. After removal of 1 base from V and 10 bases from J, the junction contained 6 bases not matched to a gene.

This clone was observed a single time. The V gene is TRBV28, the J gene TRBJ1-2; D perhaps matches TRBD1 (6 bases). Trimming removed 6 bases from V and 2 bases from J, with 13 bases in between. Looked up from germline, CDR1 is MDHEN and CDR2 is SYDVKM. The CDR3 has 14 amino acids. CDR3 sequence (DNA): TGTGCCAGCAGCTTCAAGGACAGAAACTATGGCTACACCTTC. Encoded protein: CASSFKDRNYGYTF.

This clone was seen a single time. The rearrangement joins TRBV5-1 to TRBJ1-6, with 9 bases that match TRBD1. This CDR3 spans 14 amino acids. CDR1 and CDR2 from the germline V gene are SGHRS and YFSETQ. The V and J ends lost 5 bases and 9 bases, in that order; junction bases with no gene match: 6. The chain's CDR3 is CASRGEQGASPLHF. CDR3 in DNA: TGCGCCAGCAGAGGAGAACAGGGGGCTTCACCCCTCCACTTT.

V and J are TRBV6-8 and TRBJ2-3; D call uncertain. Per the germline V gene, CDR1 is MNHGY and CDR2 is SAAAGT. V lost 0 bases and J lost 2, with 12 bases in between. The CDR3 contains 16 residues. The CDR3 protein is CASSYSPSGNTDTQYF. In nucleotides, the CDR3 is TGTGCCAGCAGTTACTCTCCCAGTGGGAACACAGATACGCAGTATTTT.

The CDR3 loop reads CASMKTGTENYGYTF. CDR3 in DNA: TGTGCCAGTATGAAAACCGGGACAGAAAACTATGGCTACACCTTC. The chain is built from TRBV19 and TRBJ1-2, with 7 bases aligning to TRBD1. This CDR3 has 15 amino acids. The V and J ends lost 7 bases and 2 bases, in that order; junction bases with no gene match: 10. Germline CDR1 and CDR2: LNHDA and SQIVND (reference sequence).

The rearrangement uses TRBV6-8 and TRBJ2-7; D is perhaps TRBD1 (6 bases). Germline V gives CDR1 MNHGY, CDR2 SAAAGT. The CDR3 consists of 15 residues. The ends were cut back, 5 bases at V and 5 bases at J, with 19 bases in the middle. DNA of the CDR3: TGTGCCAGCAGTGTCACGGGGTCAGGGGAACACGAGCAGTACTTC. Translating it yields CASSVTGSGEHEQYF.

This chain connects TRBV1 to TRBJ1-2. TRBV1 is described as a pseudogene. CDR3 size: 15 residues. CDR3 coding DNA: TGCGCCAGCAGCCTTAGGGAAATGGATAACTATGGCTACACCTTC. Its translation: CASSLREMDNYGYTF.

This clone has more than one count but fewer than ten. The chain joins TRBV19 to TRBJ1-1, with no clear D. The V gene's germline CDR1 is LNHDA and CDR2 SQIVND (reference sequence). The V end was cut by 7 bases, the J end by 3 bases, with 6 bases between. This CDR3 contains 11 residues. The CDR3, as DNA: TGTGCCAGTATAAGCTACACTGAAGCTTTCTTT. The encoded protein is CASISYTEAFF. Supplemented by reference TRBV19 and TRBJ1-1, the full variable domain reads DGGITQSPKYLFRKEGQNVTLSCEQNLNHDAMYWYRQDPGQGLRLIYYSQIVNDFQKGDIAEGYSVSREKKESFPLTVTSAQKNPTAFYLCASISYTEAFFGQGTRLTVV.

J is TRBJ1-2 and V is TRBV19; 10 nucleotides align to TRBD1. V shed 6 bases, J shed 5 bases, and the junction held 12 bases outside the gene matches. The CDR3 consists of 16 residues. Germline CDR1 is LNHDA and CDR2 is SQIVND (reference sequence). The CDR3 region is CASSDLRQGAGYGYTF. The CDR3 nucleotides read TGTGCCAGTAGCGATTTAAGACAGGGGGCCGGGTATGGCTACACCTTC.

V and J are TRBV6-8 and TRBJ1-2; D gene ambiguous. Germline-derived CDR1 and CDR2 are MNHGY and SAAAGT. V gave up 5 bases and J gave up 2 bases, with 15 bases separating them. This CDR3 is built from 15 residues. CDR3 in amino acids: CASSLSPGPNYGYTF. For the CDR3, the DNA is TGTGCCAGCAGTCTGTCTCCCGGGCCCAACTATGGCTACACCTTC.

The chain couples TRBV11-3 to TRBJ1-2; TRBD1 might be the D (6 bases). This CDR3 is built from 14 residues. V was pared by 0 bases and J by 8 bases, with 13 bases between. Germline CDR1 and CDR2: SGHNT and YENEEA. The CDR3 protein is CASSLERGLEGYTF. The CDR3 region has the DNA TGTGCCAGCAGCTTAGAAAGGGGGTTGGAGGGCTACACCTTC.

This clone has just one count. The chain uses TRBV19 and TRBJ1-1; weak D call: TRBD1 (6 bases). This CDR3 has 15 amino acids. The germline V and J ends were trimmed by 7 bases and 1 base, with 16 bases remaining between them. Germline V gene data show CDR1 as LNHDA and CDR2 as SQIVND (reference sequence). The CDR3 region is CASKGGMRWNTEAFF. The CDR3 DNA sequence: TGTGCCAGTAAGGGGGGGATGAGGTGGAACACTGAAGCTTTCTTT.

The genes are TRBV19 and TRBJ2-3; 8 bases align to TRBD2. V lost 5 bases to trimming and J lost 3 bases; unmatched junction nucleotides: 7. Germline-derived CDR1 and CDR2 are LNHDA and SQIVND (reference sequence). This CDR3 region has 15 residues. For the CDR3, the DNA is TGTGCCAGTAGTGCCGGGAGGGGGATTACAGATACGCAGTATTTT. It translates to CASSAGRGITDTQYF.